What follows are 12 T cell receptor beta chains derived from one specimen sequenced in a study of CD8+ T cells in alopecia areata. Extraction and reverse transcription of RNA yielded cDNA as the sequencing template. Profiling relied on immunoSEQ multiplex PCR, and the TCRdb table lists in-frame clones only, not all of them. The sample yields about 110,000 clones, 45% to 65% seen once. Treatment denoted: oral pan-JAK inhibitor, 5-10 mg twice daily. The sequences come from CD4+ T cells sorted from blood, collected at week 24, from a patient treated with tofacitinib. The receptors derive from a human donor with alopecia areata.

The chain links TRBV2 to TRBJ2-5; perhaps TRBD2 as D (5 bases). The CDR3 covers 13 residues. The ends were cut back, 7 bases at V and 2 bases at J, with 11 bases in the middle. Per the germline V gene, CDR1 is SNHLY and CDR2 is FYNNEI. CDR3 DNA sequence: TGTGCCAGCATGGCCCGGACTCAAGAGACCCAGTACTTC. Residues: CASMARTQETQYF. The complete variable domain, with remaining parts taken from reference TRBV2 and TRBJ2-5, reads EPEVTQTPSHQVTQMGQEVILRCVPISNHLYFYWYRQILGQKVEFLVSFYNNEISEKSEIFDDQFSVERPDGSNFTLKIRSTKLEDSAMYFCASMARTQETQYFGPGTRLLVL.

The chain uses TRBV10-3 and TRBJ2-7, with a weak D call TRBD1 (6 bases). V lost 6 bases to trimming and J lost 3 bases, with 12 bases between them. This CDR3 is built from 13 residues. The germline CDR1 and CDR2 sequences are ENHRY and SYGVKD. This CDR3 is CAISTGQDYEQYF. DNA for the CDR3: TGTGCCATCAGCACGGGACAAGACTACGAGCAGTACTTC.

V gene TRBV5-1 combines with J gene TRBJ2-1; TRBD2 agrees at 9 bases. Unmatched junction bases numbered 5, after V lost 0 bases and J lost 4 bases. The CDR3 totals 16 residues. Germline-derived CDR1 and CDR2 are SGHRS and YFSETQ. The CDR3 reads CASSLAGLASYNEQFF. The CDR3 DNA reads TGCGCCAGCAGCTTGGCAGGACTAGCGTCTTACAATGAGCAGTTCTTC.

The chain links TRBV19 to TRBJ1-2, with D unclear. Trimming removed 4 bases from V and 8 bases from J, with 11 bases in between. Germline-derived CDR1 and CDR2 are LNHDA and SQIVND (reference sequence). This CDR3 spans 12 amino acids. The CDR3 protein is CASSNRLGGYTF. The CDR3 region has the DNA TGTGCCAGTAGTAACCGACTGGGGGGCTACACCTTC.

This clone has more than one count but fewer than ten. The chain uses TRBV7-2 and TRBJ2-5; perhaps TRBD2 as D (5 bases). CDR3 length equals 13 residues. Trimming took off 6 bases at V and 5 bases at J, with 13 bases between the two ends. CDR1 and CDR2 (germline): SGHTA, FQGNSA. This CDR3 is CASRTTSRETQYF. DNA of the CDR3: TGTGCCAGCAGAACAACTAGTAGGGAGACCCAGTACTTC.

The genes are TRBV6-5 and TRBJ2-5; 7 bases are shared with TRBD1. The length of the CDR3 is 14 residues. V gave up 5 bases and J gave up 5 bases; unmatched junction bases: 8. Per the germline V gene, CDR1 is MNHEY and CDR2 is SVGAGI. The CDR3 spells CASSHRDRRETQYF. CDR3 nucleotides: TGTGCCAGCAGTCACCGGGACAGAAGGGAGACCCAGTACTTC.

The chain employs TRBV5-1 and TRBJ2-7; TRBD1 or TRBD2 may be the D gene (5 bases each). Germline CDR1 reads SGHRS; CDR2 reads YFSETQ. V shed 0 bases and J shed 7 bases, with 8 bases lying between them. CDR3 size: 12 residues. CDR3 DNA: TGCGCCAGCAGCTTGGACTGGGGGGAGCAGTACTTC. Protein sequence: CASSLDWGEQYF.

CDR3: CASTSWGSGANVLTF. CDR3 DNA sequence: TGTGCCAGCACCTCTTGGGGCTCTGGGGCCAACGTCCTGACTTTC. V usage is TRBV27 and J usage is TRBJ2-6; D is unresolved. The V and J ends lost 7 bases and 0 bases respectively, with 10 bases between them. Germline CDR1 reads MNHEY; CDR2 reads SMNVEV (reference sequence). This CDR3 comprises 15 residues.

The chain links TRBV30 to TRBJ1-1; a possible D gene is TRBD1 (6 bases). CDR1 is GTSNPN, CDR2 SVGIG, per germline (reference sequence). This CDR3 has 15 amino acids. V was clipped by 0 bases and J by 2 bases, with 13 bases between them. In nucleotides, the CDR3 is TGTGCCTGGAGTGTATTCGGGACACATAACACTGAAGCTTTCTTT. As protein: CAWSVFGTHNTEAFF.

V usage is TRBV30 and J usage is TRBJ1-6, with D possibly TRBD1 on 6 matching bases. The length of the CDR3 is 19 residues. The germline CDR1 and CDR2 sequences are GTSNPN and SVGIG (reference sequence). Trimming took 3 bases from V and 7 from J, leaving 28 bases between them. CDR3 region: CAWSDSETGVSIRNSPLHF. In DNA form, the CDR3 reads TGTGCCTGGAGCGACTCTGAGACAGGCGTTAGTATAAGGAATTCACCCCTCCACTTT.

About this clone itself: Within the sample, other DNA sequences also encode this same CDR3. The rearrangement uses TRBV15 and TRBJ2-1, with a possible D match to TRBD1 (6 bases). The length of the CDR3 is 15 residues. Between the trimmed V and J ends, which lost 0 bases and 4 bases, there was a span of 10 bases. CDR1 is LNHNV and CDR2 is YYDKDF in the germline V gene (reference sequence). Here the CDR3 reads CATSRDRGSYNEQFF. In nucleotides, the CDR3 is TGTGCCACCAGCAGAGACAGGGGATCATACAATGAGCAGTTCTTC.

The chain recombines TRBV5-4 with TRBJ1-2, with D possibly matching TRBD1 (5 bases). Trimming cost V 2 bases and J 4 bases, with 15 bases left between them. The CDR3 spans 15 residues. CDR1 and CDR2 from the germline V gene are SGHNT and YYREEE (reference sequence). The CDR3 DNA sequence: TGTGCCAGCAGCTTCCGACTGGGGGTGAGCTATGGCTACACCTTC. Amino acid sequence: CASSFRLGVSYGYTF.